The 27 T cell receptor beta chains listed next were all sequenced from one sample in a study of molecular identifiers for immune sequencing clone quantification. Each CDR3 protein gets one entry after TCRdb re-called the PCR reads with MiXCR. In the table there are fewer than 350,000 distinct CDR3 sequences, about 22% of which are singletons. The sequenced sample was naive CD8+ T cells from blood, with Jurkat cell RNA spiked in. Subset specified: FACS-sorted CD8+CD4-CCR7+CD45RA+ naive T cells. The receptors stem from a human donor in good health. Some libraries in this study had Jurkat cell RNA spiked in.

This chain connects TRBV7-3 to TRBJ2-3, with 10 bases fitting TRBD1. Trimming removed 2 bases from V and 2 bases from J; junction bases left unmatched: 4. Germline-derived CDR1 and CDR2 are SGHTA and FQGTGA. CDR3 length equals 16 residues. DNA of the CDR3: TGTGCCAGCAGCTTAGGGACAGGGGACCCCACAGATACGCAGTATTTT. Translating gives CASSLGTGDPTDTQYF.

A remark on this clonotype: Possible read error: a much larger clone is one base away. The chain recombines TRBV29-1 with TRBJ2-3, with 10 nucleotides matching TRBD2. Germline V lookup: CDR1 SQVTM, CDR2 ANQGSEA. The CDR3 has 15 residues. Trimming at V came to 4 bases and at J to 4 bases, leaving 8 bases not matched to a gene. CDR3 protein: CSVVLAGLRSDTQYF. CDR3 DNA sequence: TGCAGCGTTGTACTAGCGGGGCTTCGCTCAGATACGCAGTATTTT.

This clonotype came up many times. J is TRBJ1-1 and V is TRBV5-1; TRBD1 agrees at 7 bases. V was pared by 3 bases and J by 7 bases, with 3 bases of the junction left unmatched. The CDR3 contains 12 residues. In germline, CDR1 is SGHRS, CDR2 YFSETQ. The CDR3 coding sequence is TGCGCCAGCAGCTGGGGGACAGATGAAGCTTTCTTT. It translates to CASSWGTDEAFF.

About this clonotype: A much larger clone sits a single nucleotide away, making a read error possible. The genes are TRBV5-6 and TRBJ2-5; a weak D match, TRBD2 (6 bases). Per the germline V gene, CDR1 is SGHDT and CDR2 is YYEEEE. The CDR3 covers 17 residues. CDR3 sequence: CAGSPAEGSGMLETQYF. CDR3 DNA: TGTGCCGGCAGCCCCGCGGAGGGATCGGGAATGCTGGAGACCCAGTACTTC. Variable domain in full (rest from reference TRBV5-6 and TRBJ2-5): DAGVTQSPTHLIKTRGQQVTLRCSPKSGHDTVSWYQQALGQGPQFIFQYYEEEERQRGNFPDRFSGHQFPNYSSELNVNALLLGDSALYLCAGSPAEGSGMLETQYFGPGTRLLVL.

Concerning this clonotype: A much larger clonotype is one base distant, so this may be a read error. The chain's CDR3 is CASSLHRDRVSDTQYF. The CDR3 nucleotides are TGTGCCAGCAGCCTACACCGGGACAGGGTTTCAGATACGCAGTATTTT. The rearrangement links TRBV28 to TRBJ2-3, with TRBD1 matching 9 bases. From germline, CDR1 is MDHEN and CDR2 SYDVKM. The CDR3 totals 16 residues. Trimming took 6 bases from V and 4 from J; bases not matched to a gene: 11.

Remarks on this clonotype: A much larger clone lies a single base off, so this may be a read error. The chain carries TRBV13 and TRBJ1-4, with no clear D. Germline assignment: CDR1 PRHDT and CDR2 FYEKMQ (reference sequence). CDR3 length: 15 amino acids. The CDR3 region has the DNA TGTGCCAGCAGCTTATCCGGTCACGAGGAGGAAAAACTGCTTTTT. This gives the protein CASSLSGHEEEKLLF. Using reference TRBV13 and TRBJ1-4 for the parts outside the CDR3, the full variable domain is AAGVIQSPRHLIKEKRETATLKCYPIPRHDTVYWYQQGPGQDPQFLISFYEKMQSDKGSIPDRFSAQQFSDYHSELNMSSLELGDSALYFCASSLSGHEEEKLLFGSGTQLSVL.

This clonotype appeared many times. The J gene is TRBJ2-3, the V gene TRBV11-2; 10 positions agree with TRBD2. The germline V gene encodes CDR1 SGHAT and CDR2 FQNNGV. V trimming: 1 base; J trimming: 6 bases; junction bases outside the gene matches: 10. There are 17 residues in the CDR3. The CDR3 region has the DNA TGTGCCAGCAGCTTAGTCCCTAGCGGGGGACCGGTGGATACGCAGTATTTT. Translation gives CASSLVPSGGPVDTQYF. Looking up the rest from reference TRBV11-2 and TRBJ2-3 gives the full variable domain: EAGVAQSPRYKIIEKRQSVAFWCNPISGHATLYWYQQILGQGPKLLIQFQNNGVVDDSQLPKDRFSAERLKGVDSTLKIQPAKLEDSAVYLCASSLVPSGGPVDTQYFGPGTRLTVL.

This clonotype was counted a few times. The chain joins TRBV4-3 to TRBJ1-1, with D unclear. The V and J ends lost 1 base and 4 bases respectively, with 13 bases between them. The germline V gene encodes CDR1 LGHNA and CDR2 YSLEER. CDR3 length: 15 residues. The CDR3 DNA is TGCGCCAGCAGCCAAGGTCGTCTCACAGCCACTGAAGCTTTCTTT. Translation gives CASSQGRLTATEAFF.

In its sample, this clonotype was seen a few times. The rearrangement links TRBV20-1 to TRBJ2-1; TRBD2 agrees at 15 bases. The CDR3 is made up of 18 amino acids. The germline V gene has CDR1 DFQATT and CDR2 SNEGSKA (reference sequence). The V gene end was trimmed by 5 bases and the J gene end by 0 bases; junction bases not matched to a gene: 8. CDR3 nucleotides: TGCAGTGCTCAGGGGACTAGCGGGAGGACGAGCTCCTACAATGAGCAGTTCTTC. Residues: CSAQGTSGRTSSYNEQFF.

A note on this clonotype: A clone one base away is much larger, so this may be a read error. The chain uses TRBV24-1 and TRBJ2-1; D possibly corresponds to TRBD2 (6 bases). V lost 2 bases and J lost 5, with 12 bases in between. The CDR3 is 15 amino acids. The germline V gene encodes CDR1 KGHDR and CDR2 SFDVKD. CDR3 nucleotide sequence: TGTGCCACCAGTGATTCTAGGAGGGGCGACAATGAGCAGTTCTTC. Protein product: CATSDSRRGDNEQFF.

There are many counts of this clonotype. The chain recombines TRBV7-3 with TRBJ2-3; D possibly uses TRBD1 or TRBD2 (5 bases each). Germline lookup yields CDR1 SGHTA and CDR2 FQGTGA. Trimming shortened V by 5 bases and J by 2 bases, and 8 bases separated the two germline ends. The CDR3 spans 13 residues. CDR3 sequence: CASSRDHTDTQYF. CDR3 nucleotide sequence: TGTGCCAGCAGCCGGGACCACACAGATACGCAGTATTTT.

This clonotype showed up many times. This chain links TRBV7-6 with TRBJ1-1, with D perhaps matching TRBD1 (6 bases). V lost 4 bases to trimming and J lost 3 bases, with 12 bases between them. Germline V CDR1 and CDR2: SGHVS, FNYEAQ. This CDR3 comprises 14 residues. CDR3 residues: CASSYGQMYTEAFF. The CDR3 bases are TGTGCCAGCAGCTACGGACAGATGTACACTGAAGCTTTCTTT.

Ten or more counts support this clonotype. The rearrangement joins TRBV7-6 to TRBJ2-2; no clear D. This CDR3 has 15 amino acids. Germline values: CDR1 SGHVS, CDR2 FNYEAQ. V lost 4 bases and J lost 0, with 9 bases in between. The CDR3 loop reads CASSSLGANTGELFF. For the CDR3, the DNA is TGTGCCAGCAGCTCCCTTGGAGCGAACACCGGGGAGCTGTTTTTT.

The rearrangement joins TRBV12-3 or TRBV12-4 to TRBJ1-5; D is undetermined. V shed 6 bases and J shed 4 bases, with 10 bases lying between them. The CDR3 loop spans 13 amino acids. Here the CDR3 DNA reads TGTGCCAGCAGGTCCGGGCTTAATCAGCCCCAGCATTTT. It yields the protein CASRSGLNQPQHF.

The chain couples TRBV29-1 to TRBJ2-1, with a possible D match to TRBD2 (7 bases). CDR1 is SQVTM and CDR2 is ANQGSEA in the germline V gene. With 0 bases removed from V and 8 bases from J, the gap between germline ends came to 20 bases. This CDR3 is built from 16 residues. The CDR3 loop is CSVEEVYGRGGDEQFF. CDR3 nucleotides: TGCAGCGTTGAAGAGGTGTATGGCAGGGGAGGGGATGAGCAGTTCTTC.

In its sample, this clonotype was seen many times. The chain has TRBV4-3 and TRBJ2-2, with 8 nucleotides matching TRBD2. The germline V gene encodes CDR1 LGHNA and CDR2 YSLEER. This CDR3 contains 19 residues. The V and J ends lost 0 bases and 2 bases, in that order; junction bases with no gene match: 11. CDR3 in amino acids: CASSQDNGAGVGNTGELFF. Written as DNA, the CDR3 is TGCGCCAGCAGCCAAGATAATGGAGCGGGAGTGGGCAACACCGGGGAGCTGTTTTTT.

The rearrangement uses TRBV12-3 or TRBV12-4 and TRBJ1-4; no definite D call. Trimming pared 6 bases from V and 6 bases from J, leaving 17 bases between. The CDR3 totals 15 residues. The CDR3 DNA is TGTGCCAGCAGACATCGAGGGCGGCGTGATGAAAAACTGTTTTTT. Protein: CASRHRGRRDEKLFF.

Comment on this clonotype: A much larger clone sits a single nucleotide away, making a read error possible. V and J are TRBV4-3 and TRBJ2-3, with D possibly TRBD2 on 5 matching bases. CDR3 length: 16 amino acids. CDR1 is LGHNA, CDR2 YSLEER, per germline. The ends were cut back, 0 bases at V and 0 bases at J, with 10 bases in the middle. CDR3 loop: CASSQESGGSTDTQYF. In nucleotides, the CDR3 is TGCGCCAGCAGCCAAGAGTCTGGCGGGAGCACAGATACGCAGTATTTT.

The chain recombines TRBV12-3 or TRBV12-4 with TRBJ1-1; no clear D gene. The CDR3 is 14 residues long. V lost 2 bases and J 4 bases, leaving 11 bases between the germline ends. The CDR3 DNA follows: TGTGCCAGCAGTTTACACCTTCCGATCACTGAAGCTTTCTTT. Its translation is CASSLHLPITEAFF.

Points on this clonotype: Given a much more abundant clone one base away, this may be a read error. J is TRBJ2-7 and V is TRBV7-6; tentatively, D is TRBD2 (6 bases). Between the trimmed V and J ends, which lost 3 bases and 6 bases, there was a span of 9 bases. The germline CDR1 and CDR2 sequences are SGHVS and FNYEAQ. The CDR3 runs 12 residues. The CDR3 region is CASSFGGTEQYF. CDR3 DNA sequence: TGTGCCAGCAGCTTTGGAGGGACCGAGCAGTACTTC.

This clonotype was found once. This clone may be a read error of a much larger clone one base away. The chain recombines TRBV20-1 with TRBJ1-5; D may be TRBD1 (6 bases). The germline V and J ends were trimmed by 5 bases and 0 bases, with 14 bases remaining between them. The germline V gene encodes CDR1 DFQATT and CDR2 SNEGSKA (reference sequence). CDR3 size: 15 residues. CDR3 loop: CSAARGQTSNQPQHF. In nucleotides, the CDR3 is TGCAGTGCTGCGAGAGGACAGACTAGCAATCAGCCCCAGCATTTT.

To note about this clonotype: Relative to the germline gene, one junction end is altered; a read error may explain this. J is TRBJ1-2 and V is TRBV4-2; D may be TRBD1 (5 bases). The CDR3 is made up of 16 amino acids. From germline, CDR1 is LGHNA and CDR2 YNFKEQ. CDR3 DNA: TGTGCCCGCAGCCAAGCTCTTAATGGGGCGGACTATGGCTACACCTTC. It encodes CARSQALNGADYGYTF.

V and J are TRBV6-2 or TRBV6-3 and TRBJ2-5; 7 bases align to TRBD2. The CDR3 is 16 amino acids. Losses at the gene ends were 3 bases for V and 0 bases for J; bases not matched to a gene: 7. Germline loops: CDR1 MNHEY, CDR2 SVGEGT. For the CDR3, the DNA is TGTGCCAGCAGTTATCGGCTAGCGGACTACCAAGAGACCCAGTACTTC. This encodes CASSYRLADYQETQYF.

The V gene is TRBV2, the J gene TRBJ1-6; D may be TRBD1 (5 bases). Germline-derived CDR1 and CDR2 are SNHLY and FYNNEI. The V end was cut by 7 bases, the J end by 0 bases, with 10 bases between. This CDR3 has 15 residues. For the CDR3, the DNA is TGTGCCAGCAAACTCGACAGCTCCTATAATTCACCCCTCCACTTT. It encodes CASKLDSSYNSPLHF.

This clonotype came up many times. V is TRBV20-1 and J is TRBJ2-3, with 10 bases lining up with TRBD2. V lost 6 bases and J lost 1; bases outside the gene matches: 4. The CDR3 loop spans 14 amino acids. Germline V gene lookup returns CDR1 DFQATT and CDR2 SNEGSKA (reference sequence). CDR3 nucleotides: TGCAGTGCCGCGCTAGCGGGGGGCACAGATACGCAGTATTTT. The encoded protein is CSAALAGGTDTQYF.

The chain is built from TRBV12-3 or TRBV12-4 and TRBJ2-1; 12 bases are shared with TRBD1. With V trimmed by 0 bases and J by 9 bases, 6 bases remained unmatched. The CDR3 runs 16 residues. CDR3 region: CASSLASGQGAIEQFF. DNA for the CDR3: TGTGCCAGCAGTTTAGCCTCGGGACAGGGGGCGATTGAGCAGTTCTTC.

This clonotype was found many times. The V call is TRBV7-9, the J call TRBJ2-3; the D gene is possibly TRBD2 (5 bases). The CDR3 contains 14 residues. Between the trimmed V and J ends, which lost 4 bases and 0 bases, there was a span of 8 bases. CDR1 is SEHNR and CDR2 is FQNEAQ in the germline V gene (reference sequence). This CDR3 is CASSWESSTDTQYF. CDR3 DNA: TGTGCCAGCAGCTGGGAGTCTAGCACAGATACGCAGTATTTT.